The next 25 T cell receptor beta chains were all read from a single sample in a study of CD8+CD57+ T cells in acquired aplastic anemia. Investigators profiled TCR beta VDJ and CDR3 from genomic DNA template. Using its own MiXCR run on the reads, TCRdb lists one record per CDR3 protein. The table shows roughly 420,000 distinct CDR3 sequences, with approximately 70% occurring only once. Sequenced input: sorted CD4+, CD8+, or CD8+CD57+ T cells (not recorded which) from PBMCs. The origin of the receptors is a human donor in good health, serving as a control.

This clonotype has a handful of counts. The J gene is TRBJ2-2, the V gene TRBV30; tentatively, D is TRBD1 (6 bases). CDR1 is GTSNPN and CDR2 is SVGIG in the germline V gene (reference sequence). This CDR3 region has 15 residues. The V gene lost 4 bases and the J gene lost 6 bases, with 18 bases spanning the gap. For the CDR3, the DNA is TGTGCCTGGACAGGGGACCCCTGGGGGTCCGGGGAGCTGTTTTTT. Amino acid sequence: CAWTGDPWGSGELFF.

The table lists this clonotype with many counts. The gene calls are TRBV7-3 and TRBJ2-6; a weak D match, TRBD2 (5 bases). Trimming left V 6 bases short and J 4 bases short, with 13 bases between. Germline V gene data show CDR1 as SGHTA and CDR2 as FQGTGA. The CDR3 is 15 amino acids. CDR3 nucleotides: TGTGCCAGCAGATCACCGGGGTTCGGGGCCAACGTCCTGACTTTC. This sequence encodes CASRSPGFGANVLTF.

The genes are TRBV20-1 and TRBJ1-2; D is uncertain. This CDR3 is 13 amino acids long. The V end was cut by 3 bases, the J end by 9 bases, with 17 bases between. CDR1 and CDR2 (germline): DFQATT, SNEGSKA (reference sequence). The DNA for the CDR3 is TGCAGTGCTAGGGAGGTCAAGGAGCGGTGCTACACCTTC. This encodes CSAREVKERCYTF.

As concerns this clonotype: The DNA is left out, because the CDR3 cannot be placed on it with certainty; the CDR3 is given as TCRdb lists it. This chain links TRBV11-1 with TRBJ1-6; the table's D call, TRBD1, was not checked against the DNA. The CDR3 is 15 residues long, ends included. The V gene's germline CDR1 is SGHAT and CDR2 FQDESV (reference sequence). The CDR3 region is CASSFTGETQYFGHF.

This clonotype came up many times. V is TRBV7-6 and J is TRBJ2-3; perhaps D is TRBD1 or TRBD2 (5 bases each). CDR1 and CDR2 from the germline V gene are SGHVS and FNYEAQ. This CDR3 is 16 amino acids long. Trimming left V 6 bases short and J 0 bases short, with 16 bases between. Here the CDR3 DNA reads TGTGCCAGCAGTGTAGGGACCTCAGCCAGCACAGATACGCAGTATTTT. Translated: CASSVGTSASTDTQYF.

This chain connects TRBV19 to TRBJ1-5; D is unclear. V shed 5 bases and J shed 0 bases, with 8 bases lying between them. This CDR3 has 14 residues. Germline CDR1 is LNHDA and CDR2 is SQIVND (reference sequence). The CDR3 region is CASSWTDSNQPQHF. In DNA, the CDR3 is TGTGCCAGTAGTTGGACGGATAGCAATCAGCCCCAGCATTTT.

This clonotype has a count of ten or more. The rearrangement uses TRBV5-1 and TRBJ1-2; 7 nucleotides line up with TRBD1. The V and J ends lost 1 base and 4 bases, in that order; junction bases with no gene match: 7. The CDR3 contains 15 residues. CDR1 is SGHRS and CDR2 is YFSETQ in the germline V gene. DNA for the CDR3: TGCGCCAGCAGCTTGTTACCGGACAGGACCTATGGCTACACCTTC. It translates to CASSLLPDRTYGYTF.

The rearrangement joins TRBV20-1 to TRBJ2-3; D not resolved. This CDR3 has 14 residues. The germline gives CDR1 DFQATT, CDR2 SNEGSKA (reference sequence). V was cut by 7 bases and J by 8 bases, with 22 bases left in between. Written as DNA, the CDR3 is TGCAGTGTTCATCACAGAGTGAAACTATCTACGCAGTATTTT. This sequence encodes CSVHHRVKLSTQYF.

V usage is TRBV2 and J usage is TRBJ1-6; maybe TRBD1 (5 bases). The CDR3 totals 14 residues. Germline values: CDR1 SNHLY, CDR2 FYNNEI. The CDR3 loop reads CASGPGPGGSPLHF. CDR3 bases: TGTGCTAGCGGTCCAGGACCGGGGGGTTCACCCCTCCACTTT.

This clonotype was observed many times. The CDR3 DNA reads TGTGCCATCAGTCCAGGGACAGGAGTATTTTCACCCCTCCACTTT. Protein product: CAISPGTGVFSPLHF. The chain carries TRBV10-3 and TRBJ1-6; 8 positions match TRBD1. The CDR3 extends over 15 amino acids. V lost 5 bases, J lost 9 bases, and 9 bases stayed unmatched. Looked up from germline, CDR1 is ENHRY and CDR2 is SYGVKD.

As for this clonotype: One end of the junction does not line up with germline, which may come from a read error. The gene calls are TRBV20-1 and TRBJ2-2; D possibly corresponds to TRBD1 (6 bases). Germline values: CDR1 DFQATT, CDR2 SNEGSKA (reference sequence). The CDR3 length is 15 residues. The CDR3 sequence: CSARAPGQNAGELFF. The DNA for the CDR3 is TGCAGTGCTAGAGCCCCCGGACAGAACGCCGGGGAGCTGTTTTTT.

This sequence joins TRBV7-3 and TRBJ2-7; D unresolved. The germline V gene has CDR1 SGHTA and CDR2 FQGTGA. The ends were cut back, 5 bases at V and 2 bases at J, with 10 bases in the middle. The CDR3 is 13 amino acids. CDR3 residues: CASSRGLTYEQYF. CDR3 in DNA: TGTGCCAGCAGCCGCGGCCTCACCTACGAGCAGTACTTC.

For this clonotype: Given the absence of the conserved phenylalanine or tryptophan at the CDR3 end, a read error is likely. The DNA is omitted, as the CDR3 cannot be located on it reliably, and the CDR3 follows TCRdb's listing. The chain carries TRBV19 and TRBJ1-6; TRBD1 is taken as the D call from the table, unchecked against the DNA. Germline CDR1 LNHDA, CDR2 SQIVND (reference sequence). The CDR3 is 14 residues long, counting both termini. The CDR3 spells CASRGAGVKLFFGC.

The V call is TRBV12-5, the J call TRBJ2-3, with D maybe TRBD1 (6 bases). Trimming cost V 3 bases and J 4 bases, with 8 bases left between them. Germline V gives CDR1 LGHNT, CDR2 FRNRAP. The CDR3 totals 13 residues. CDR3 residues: CASGLGGADTQYF. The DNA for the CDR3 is TGTGCTAGTGGTTTAGGGGGAGCAGATACGCAGTATTTT.

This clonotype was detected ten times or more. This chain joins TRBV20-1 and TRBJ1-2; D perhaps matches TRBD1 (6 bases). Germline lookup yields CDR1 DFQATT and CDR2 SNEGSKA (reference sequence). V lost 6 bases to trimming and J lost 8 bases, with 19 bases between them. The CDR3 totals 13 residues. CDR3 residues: CSAEEGTNGGYTF. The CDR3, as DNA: TGCAGTGCCGAAGAGGGGACAAACGGAGGCTACACCTTC.

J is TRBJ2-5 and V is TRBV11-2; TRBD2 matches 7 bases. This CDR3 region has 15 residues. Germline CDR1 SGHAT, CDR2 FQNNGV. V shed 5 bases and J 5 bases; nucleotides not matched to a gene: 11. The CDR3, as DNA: TGTGCCAGCAGCCATGCGCGGGGGTTGGGGGAGACCCAGTACTTC. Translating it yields CASSHARGLGETQYF. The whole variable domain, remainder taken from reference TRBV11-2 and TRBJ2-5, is EAGVAQSPRYKIIEKRQSVAFWCNPISGHATLYWYQQILGQGPKLLIQFQNNGVVDDSQLPKDRFSAERLKGVDSTLKIQPAKLEDSAVYLCASSHARGLGETQYFGPGTRLLVL.

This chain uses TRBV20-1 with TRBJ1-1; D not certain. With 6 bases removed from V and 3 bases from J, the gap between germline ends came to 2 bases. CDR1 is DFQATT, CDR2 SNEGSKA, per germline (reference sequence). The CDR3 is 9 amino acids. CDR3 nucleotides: TGCAGTGCGGACACTGAAGCTTTCTTT. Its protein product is CSADTEAFF.

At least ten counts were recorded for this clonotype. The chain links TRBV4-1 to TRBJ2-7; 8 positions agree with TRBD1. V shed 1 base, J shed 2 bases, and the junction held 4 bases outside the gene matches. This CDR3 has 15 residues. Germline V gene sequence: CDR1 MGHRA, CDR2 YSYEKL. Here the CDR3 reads CASSQGTGGTYEQYF. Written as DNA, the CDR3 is TGCGCCAGCAGCCAAGGAACAGGGGGAACCTACGAGCAGTACTTC.

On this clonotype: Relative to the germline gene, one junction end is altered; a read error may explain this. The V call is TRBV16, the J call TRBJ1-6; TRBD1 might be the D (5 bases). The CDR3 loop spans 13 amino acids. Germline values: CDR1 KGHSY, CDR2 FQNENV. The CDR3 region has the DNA TGTGCCAGCAGCCCTTGGGGGGTTCGTCCCCACCACTTC. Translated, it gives CASSPWGVRPHHF.

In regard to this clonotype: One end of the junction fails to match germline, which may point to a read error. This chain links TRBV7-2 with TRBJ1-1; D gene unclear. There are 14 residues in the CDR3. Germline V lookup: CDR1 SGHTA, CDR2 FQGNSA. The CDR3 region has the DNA TGTGCCAGCAGCTTCCAGTTTGATTCCCCCCTCCACTTTTTT. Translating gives CASSFQFDSPLHFF.

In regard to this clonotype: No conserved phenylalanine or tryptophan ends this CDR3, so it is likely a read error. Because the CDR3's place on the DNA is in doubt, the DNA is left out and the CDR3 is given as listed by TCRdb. The CDR3 loop reads CASSPTRPGTAFL. The genes are TRBV7-4 and TRBJ1-2; the DNA was not used to check the table's D call, TRBD1. Per germline, CDR1 SGHVT and CDR2 SQSDAQ. The CDR3 extends over 13 residues, inclusive of both ends.

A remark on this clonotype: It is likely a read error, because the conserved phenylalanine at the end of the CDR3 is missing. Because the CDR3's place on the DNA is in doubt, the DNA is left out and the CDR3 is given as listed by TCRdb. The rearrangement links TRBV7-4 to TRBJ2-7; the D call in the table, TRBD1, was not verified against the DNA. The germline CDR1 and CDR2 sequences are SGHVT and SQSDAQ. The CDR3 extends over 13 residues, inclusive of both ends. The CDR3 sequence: CASSTEGPYQEYY.

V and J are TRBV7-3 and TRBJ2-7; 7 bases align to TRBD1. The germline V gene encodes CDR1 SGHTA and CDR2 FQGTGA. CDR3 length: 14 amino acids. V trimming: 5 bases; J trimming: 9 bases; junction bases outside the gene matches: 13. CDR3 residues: CASSEVNRGRAQYF. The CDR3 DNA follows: TGTGCCAGCAGCGAGGTCAACAGGGGTCGCGCGCAGTACTTC.

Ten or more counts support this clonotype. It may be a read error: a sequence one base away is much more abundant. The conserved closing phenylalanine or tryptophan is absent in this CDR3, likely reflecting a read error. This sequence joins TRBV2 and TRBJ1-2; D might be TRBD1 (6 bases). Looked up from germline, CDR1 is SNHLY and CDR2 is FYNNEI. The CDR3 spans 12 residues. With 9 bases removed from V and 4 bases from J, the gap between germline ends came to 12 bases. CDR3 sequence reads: CASQGTSYGYTS. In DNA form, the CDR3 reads TGTGCCAGTCAGGGGACGAGCTATGGCTACACCTCC.

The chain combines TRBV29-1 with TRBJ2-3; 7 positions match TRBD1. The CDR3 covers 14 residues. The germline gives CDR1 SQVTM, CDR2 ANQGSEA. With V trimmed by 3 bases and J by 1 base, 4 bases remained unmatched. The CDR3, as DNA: TGCAGCGTTGATTTTGGACAGGGCACAGATACGCAGTATTTT. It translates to CSVDFGQGTDTQYF.